This TCR beta chain was sequenced in a study of Ad26.COV2.S vaccination and SARS-CoV-2 variants (dated by TCRdb to the early 2020s). In terms of the full investigation: Sequencing of the TCRbeta repertoire served to evaluate the specificity and breadth of SARS-CoV-2-reactive T cell receptors following Ad26.COV2.S vaccination. A total of roughly 32 samples were included in the TCR-sequenced set, comprising roughly 19 Ad26.COV2.S vaccine recipients, 5 placebo recipients and 8 SARS-CoV-2 convalescent individuals. General findings and caveats noted by the study authors: After vaccination, spike-specific CD8+ and CD4+ T cell responses were reported to show substantial breadth. Compared with placebo recipients, Ad26.COV2.S recipients showed higher spike-specific TCR breadth (P = 0.0014). It was noted by the authors that total T cell responses may have been underestimated by the TCR breadth and depth analyses. Vaccine and placebo recipients had comparable non-spike TCR breadth, which fits with the vaccine containing only spike.

The time point label here, explained by the study, means: individuals recovered from natural SARS-CoV-2 infection. The immunoSEQ Assay was the method used to sequence TCRbeta CDR3 regions. After extraction, genomic DNA underwent amplification by bias-controlled multiplex PCR, followed by high-throughput sequencing. Concerning the study's data processing: Collapsing and filtering of sequences were performed to quantify the absolute abundance of each unique TCRbeta CDR3 region. T cell fraction was estimated by normalization of TCRbeta template counts to usable DNA, with usable DNA being measured through amplification of reference genes present in all nucleated cells. Repertoire TCRs were annotated as SARS-CoV-2-specific by exact matching of V gene, CDR3 amino acid sequence and J gene to a known reactive TCR set. The reference SARS-CoV-2 TCR set was derived from MIRA and filtered for enrichment in COVID-19-positive ImmuneCODE repertoires, a step that removed public or cross-reactive TCRs. Using the MIRA antigens, annotated TCRs were further analysed by specific ORF or by position within an ORF. Breadth was defined as annotated unique rearrangements over total unique productive rearrangements; depth was the summed frequency of those rearrangements. Two-sided Wilcoxon rank-sum tests were applied when comparing TCR breadth between groups. TCRdb mirrors the immuneACCESS table, restricted to in-frame sequences. Some clones are absent from its copies; in checked studies, under half trace to an unresolved V gene, and the reason for the others is unknown. The DNA gave D and trimming, while V, J and clone size come from that table. The sample table records approximately 150,000 clones; 86% of these occur just once. About 5% of the sample goes to the ten largest clones.

Regarding this clone: Its cognate antigen has yet to be identified. Per-base qualities were not stored, and no clone one base away is much larger.

The CDR3 runs 14 residues from the cysteine to the phenylalanine. Just the 42-base CDR3 DNA is kept, in frame starting at base 1. Trimming leaves V shorter by 8 bases and J shorter by 4 bases, with the junction holding 7 bases beyond the gene matches. As encoded in the germline V gene (reference sequence), CDR1 is MNHEY while CDR2 is SMNVEV. Recombination joined TRBV27 with TRBJ2-7, with TRBD1 matching 11 junction bases. The origin of this receptor is a human donor who had recovered from COVID-19. The specimen was peripheral blood, collected after recovery from COVID-19. CDR3 loop: CASSTGTGGYEQYF. The DNA sequence reads TGTGCCAGCTCAACCGGGACAGGGGGTTACGAGCAGTACTTC.